This T cell receptor (beta chain) was sequenced in a study of blood T cell repertoires in COVID-19. Study information: The cDNA or gDNA used as material had been derived from T cells, B-cell-depleted T cells, or PBMCs.

Sequenced by immunoSEQ multiplex PCR; TCRdb stores in-frame clones only, minus some. Seen here are about 300,000 clones, more than 75% observed once, and the top ten hold 1% to 1.5%. CDR3 length: 14 amino acids. From germline, CDR1 is MGHDK and CDR2 SYGVNS. V lost 4 bases and J lost 5, with 15 bases in between. This clonotype originated in a man aged 70-80 years with acute or convalescent COVID-19. V gene TRBV25-1 combines with J gene TRBJ2-7, with a weak D call TRBD1 (5 bases). Sample: peripheral blood. The CDR3 loop is CASSGGQVINEQYF. DNA for the CDR3: TGTGCCAGCAGTGGGGGCCAGGTTATCAACGAGCAGTACTTC.